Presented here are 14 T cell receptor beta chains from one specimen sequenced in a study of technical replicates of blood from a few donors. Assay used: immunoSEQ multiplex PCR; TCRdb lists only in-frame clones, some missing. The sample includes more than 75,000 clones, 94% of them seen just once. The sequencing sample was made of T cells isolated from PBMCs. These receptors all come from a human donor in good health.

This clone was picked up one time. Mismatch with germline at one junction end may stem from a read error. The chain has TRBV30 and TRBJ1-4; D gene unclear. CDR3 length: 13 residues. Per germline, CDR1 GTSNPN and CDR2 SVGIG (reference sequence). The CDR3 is CAWSRAGGERLFF. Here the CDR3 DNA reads TGTGCCTGGAGTCGCGCAGGAGGAGAAAGACTGTTTTTT. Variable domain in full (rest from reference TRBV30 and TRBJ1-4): SQTIHQWPATLVQPVGSPLSLECTVEGTSNPNLYWYRQAAGRGLQLLFYSVGIGQISSEVPQNLSASRPQDRQFILSSKKLLLSDSGFYLCAWSRAGGERLFFGSGTQLSVL.

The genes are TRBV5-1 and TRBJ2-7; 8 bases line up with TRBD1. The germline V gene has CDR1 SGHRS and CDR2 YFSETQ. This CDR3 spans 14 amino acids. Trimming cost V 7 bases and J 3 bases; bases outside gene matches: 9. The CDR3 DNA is TGCGCCAGCGGTGGGGATACAGGGGGCTACGAGCAGTACTTC. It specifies CASGGDTGGYEQYF.

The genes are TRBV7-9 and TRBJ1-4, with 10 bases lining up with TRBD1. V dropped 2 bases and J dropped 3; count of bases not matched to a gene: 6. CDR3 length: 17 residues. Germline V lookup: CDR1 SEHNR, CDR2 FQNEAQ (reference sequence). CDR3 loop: CASSLIPGTGANEKLFF. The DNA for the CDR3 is TGTGCCAGCAGCTTAATCCCTGGGACAGGGGCTAATGAAAAACTGTTTTTT. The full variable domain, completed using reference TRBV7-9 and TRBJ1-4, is DTGVSQNPRHKITKRGQNVTFRCDPISEHNRLYWYRQTLGQGPEFLTYFQNEAQLEKSRLLSDRFSAERPKGSFSTLEIQRTEQGDSAMYLCASSLIPGTGANEKLFFGSGTQLSVL.

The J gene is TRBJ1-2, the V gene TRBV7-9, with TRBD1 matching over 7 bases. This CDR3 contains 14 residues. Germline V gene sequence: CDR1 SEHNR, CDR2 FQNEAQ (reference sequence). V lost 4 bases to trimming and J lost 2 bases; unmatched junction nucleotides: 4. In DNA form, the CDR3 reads TGTGCCAGCAGCTCGGAGGGGGCAAACTATGGCTACACCTTC. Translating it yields CASSSEGANYGYTF.

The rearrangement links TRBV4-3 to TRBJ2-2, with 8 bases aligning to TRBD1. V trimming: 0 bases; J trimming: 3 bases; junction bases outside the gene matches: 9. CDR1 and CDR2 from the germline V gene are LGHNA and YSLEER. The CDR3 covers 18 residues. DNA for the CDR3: TGCGCCAGCAGCCAAGACACAGTCAGGGGGCGCTACACCGGGGAGCTGTTTTTT. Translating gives CASSQDTVRGRYTGELFF.

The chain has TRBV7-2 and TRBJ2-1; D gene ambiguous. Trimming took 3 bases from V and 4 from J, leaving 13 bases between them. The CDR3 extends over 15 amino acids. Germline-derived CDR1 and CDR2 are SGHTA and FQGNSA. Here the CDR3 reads CASSLPVLSYNEQFF. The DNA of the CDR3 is TGTGCCAGCAGCTTGCCGGTCCTCTCGTACAATGAGCAGTTCTTC.

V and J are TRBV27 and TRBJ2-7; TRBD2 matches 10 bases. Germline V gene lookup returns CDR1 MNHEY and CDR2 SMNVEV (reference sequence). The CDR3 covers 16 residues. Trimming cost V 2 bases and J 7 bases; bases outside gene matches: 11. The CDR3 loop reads CASSLTPGLAAGEQYF. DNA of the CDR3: TGTGCCAGCAGTTTAACTCCCGGACTAGCGGCGGGAGAGCAGTACTTC.

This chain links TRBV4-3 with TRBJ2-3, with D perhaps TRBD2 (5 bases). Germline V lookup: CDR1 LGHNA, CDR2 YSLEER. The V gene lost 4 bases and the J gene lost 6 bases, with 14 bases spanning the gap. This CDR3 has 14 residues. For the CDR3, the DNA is TGCGCCAGCAGCCTTTGGGGAGCTGAGGATACGCAGTATTTT. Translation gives CASSLWGAEDTQYF.

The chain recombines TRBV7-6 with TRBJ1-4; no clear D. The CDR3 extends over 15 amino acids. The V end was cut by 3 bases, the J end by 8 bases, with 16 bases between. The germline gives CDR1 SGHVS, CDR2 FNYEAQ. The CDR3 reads CASSFSGGVGEKLFF. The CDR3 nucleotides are TGTGCCAGCAGCTTTTCCGGCGGGGTCGGGGAAAAACTGTTTTTT.

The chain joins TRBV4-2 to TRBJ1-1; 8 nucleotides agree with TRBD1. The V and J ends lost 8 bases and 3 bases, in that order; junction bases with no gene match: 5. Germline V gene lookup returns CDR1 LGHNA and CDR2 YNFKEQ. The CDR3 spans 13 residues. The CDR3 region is CASGQGGDTEAFF. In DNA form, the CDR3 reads TGTGCCAGCGGACAGGGCGGGGACACTGAAGCTTTCTTT.

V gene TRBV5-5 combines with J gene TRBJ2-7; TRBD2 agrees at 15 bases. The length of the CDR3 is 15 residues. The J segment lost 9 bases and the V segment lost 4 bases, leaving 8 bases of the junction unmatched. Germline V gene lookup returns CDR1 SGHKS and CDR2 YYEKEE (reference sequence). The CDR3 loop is CASSTGLAGGRGQYF. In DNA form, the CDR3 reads TGTGCCAGCAGCACGGGACTAGCGGGAGGAAGGGGGCAGTACTTC.

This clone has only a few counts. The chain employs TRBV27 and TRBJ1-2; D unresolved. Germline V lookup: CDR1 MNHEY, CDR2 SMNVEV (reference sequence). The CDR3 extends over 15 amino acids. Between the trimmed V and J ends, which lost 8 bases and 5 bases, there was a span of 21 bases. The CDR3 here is CASRELRTGSYGYTF. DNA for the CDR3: TGTGCCAGCCGAGAACTACGGACGGGAAGTTATGGCTACACCTTC.

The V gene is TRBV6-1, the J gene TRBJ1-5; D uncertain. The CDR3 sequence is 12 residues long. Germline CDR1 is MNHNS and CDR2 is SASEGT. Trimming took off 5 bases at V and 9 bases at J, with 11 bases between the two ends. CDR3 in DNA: TGTGCCAGCAGTCTAATCAATACGCCCCAGCATTTT. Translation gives CASSLINTPQHF.

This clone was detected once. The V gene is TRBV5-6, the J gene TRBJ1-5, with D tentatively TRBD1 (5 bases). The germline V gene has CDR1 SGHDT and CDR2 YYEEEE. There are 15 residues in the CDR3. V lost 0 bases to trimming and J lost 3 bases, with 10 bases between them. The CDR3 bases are TGTGCCAGCAGCTTGGGCGGGGGGATCAATCAGCCCCAGCATTTT. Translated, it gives CASSLGGGINQPQHF.